This T cell receptor beta chain was sequenced during a study of low-dose radiotherapy and immunotherapy resistance in tumors. CDR1 SGDLS and CDR2 YYNGEE come from the germline V gene. The CDR3 loop spans 16 amino acids. V lost 0 bases and J 0 bases, leaving 9 bases between the germline ends. Time point here: after trial treatment. The treatment: LDRT plus nivolumab, ipilimumab, low-dose cyclophosphamide and aspirin (RACIN trial). This clonotype showed up many times. TRAV- and TRBV-specific primers, spanning alpha and beta chains, primed first-strand cDNA. PCR amplification of the TCRs was performed with Phusion for 20 PCR cycles, and it relied on a constant-region primer together with a V-primer adapter. In TCRdb, the reads were re-called with MiXCR into one record per CDR3 protein. Of under 95,000 distinct CDR3 sequences listed, 17% are singletons.

The receptor's source is a male donor with prostate cancer. The input for sequencing was PBMCs, taken after low-dose radiotherapy plus immunotherapy. This rearrangement joins TRBV9 to TRBJ2-2, with TRBD2 as a possible D gene (6 bases). The CDR3 nucleotides are TGTGCCAGCAGCGTAGAGGGGACTTCGAACACCGGGGAGCTGTTTTTT. Residues: CASSVEGTSNTGELFF.